This T cell receptor beta chain is from a study of cytomegalovirus exposure and HLA in healthy donors. In the study overall: Unique TCRs numbering some 80 million, obtained from HLA-typed donors, made up an early data release.

Use of 60 Vbeta and 13 Jbeta primers characterized the PCR. Here immunoSEQ multiplex PCR was the method, and the copy in TCRdb shows in-frame clones only, minus some. The sample has hundreds of thousands of clones, around 79% seen once. Study observations and caveats: According to a later analysis, most TCR beta chains associated with CMV appeared HLA-restricted. Clonal expansion was found to be greater in HLA-associated TCR beta chains than in equally common others in a later analysis.

V shed 4 bases and J shed 0 bases, with 14 bases lying between them. The CDR3 spans 16 residues. The V gene's germline CDR1 is SGDLS and CDR2 YYNGEE. This clone appeared once. Its antigen is undetermined. This chain joins TRBV9 and TRBJ1-3; possibly TRBD1 for D (6 bases). This receptor was obtained from a male donor in good health and CMV-seronegative. Sample: PBMCs. In DNA form, the CDR3 reads TGTGCCAGCAGCCGGACCCAGGGGCACTCTGGAAACACCATATATTTT. This sequence encodes CASSRTQGHSGNTIYF.